The present T cell receptor beta chain was sequenced within a study of cytotoxic CD8 clonotypes in ibrutinib-treated CLL. Whole-study context: The group held under twelve relapsed/refractory and approximately 15 treatment-naive patients, with around 18 IGHV unmutated. Partial responses numbered around 24 and complete responses 2; after a median around 68 months, about 15 stayed remitted and about twelve progressed. Findings and limits, study-wide: The public clonotypes identified were infrequent and showed contraction or stability on treatment.

Concerning this clone: Its cognate antigen is unknown.

Here immunoSEQ multiplex PCR was the method, and the copy in TCRdb shows in-frame clones only, minus some. The sample lists approximately 330,000 clones, 70% to 80% occurring once. J lost 0 bases, V lost 0 bases, and 7 bases had no gene match. The CDR3 is 17 residues long. Germline V gene lookup returns CDR1 LGHNA and CDR2 YSLEER. V usage is TRBV4-3 and J usage is TRBJ2-7; 8 positions match TRBD1. The sequencing used PBMCs, collected before ibrutinib treatment. The origin of this receptor is a human donor with chronic lymphocytic leukemia. The CDR3 coding sequence is TGCGCCAGCAGCCAAGATCGTGTGACAGGGGTCTCCTACGAGCAGTACTTC. Protein product: CASSQDRVTGVSYEQYF.